These 30 T cell receptor beta chains originate from one sample sequenced in a study of blood T cell repertoires in COVID-19. Sequencing used immunoSEQ multiplex PCR; TCRdb keeps in-frame clones, though not all of them. The profile shows 250,000 or so clones, 80% to 90% of them singletons. The sequencing sample was made of peripheral blood. The receptors originated from an elderly man with acute or convalescent COVID-19.

The DNA for the CDR3 is TGTGCCAGCAGCCCGGGACTAGCGGGCCGCTACAATGAGCAGTTCTTC. Translation gives CASSPGLAGRYNEQFF. The genes are TRBV28 and TRBJ2-1; 12 nucleotides align to TRBD2. The CDR3 sequence is 16 residues long. Germline V gene data show CDR1 as MDHEN and CDR2 as SYDVKM. V shed 6 bases, J shed 3 bases, and the junction held 6 bases outside the gene matches.

This chain links TRBV15 with TRBJ2-6; D unclear. CDR3 length equals 18 residues. Germline CDR1 LNHNV, CDR2 YYDKDF (reference sequence). Trimming took 4 bases from V and 3 from J, leaving 19 bases between them. This chain's CDR3 is CATSTGLGSPGGANVLTF. Written as DNA, the CDR3 is TGTGCCACCAGCACCGGTCTTGGTTCTCCAGGTGGGGCCAACGTCCTGACTTTC.

This clone was observed a single time. CDR3 sequence: CASRGPGQTYEQYF. CDR3 in DNA: TGTGCCAGCAGGGGGCCGGGACAAACCTACGAGCAGTACTTC. The V gene is TRBV7-8, the J gene TRBJ2-7; tentative D call: TRBD1 (6 bases). Trimming took off 6 bases at V and 2 bases at J, with 14 bases between the two ends. The CDR3 spans 14 residues. The germline gives CDR1 SGHVS, CDR2 FQNEAQ.

V gene TRBV5-1 combines with J gene TRBJ2-3; no definite D call. Trimming took off 1 base at V and 0 bases at J, with 6 bases between the two ends. Germline V gene sequence: CDR1 SGHRS, CDR2 YFSETQ. The CDR3 is made up of 14 amino acids. The CDR3 sequence: CASSLYLSTDTQYF. CDR3 in DNA: TGCGCCAGCAGCTTGTACTTGAGCACAGATACGCAGTATTTT.

This chain uses TRBV10-3 with TRBJ1-3; 9 bases are shared with TRBD1. Looked up from germline, CDR1 is ENHRY and CDR2 is SYGVKD. The CDR3 totals 14 residues. V lost 8 bases and J lost 3; bases outside the gene matches: 5. CDR3 protein: CAIGRDRDGNTIYF. The DNA of the CDR3 is TGTGCCATCGGAAGGGACAGGGATGGAAACACCATATATTTT.

Concerning this clone: This sample includes further DNA sequences coding for the same CDR3. The chain has TRBV6-5 and TRBJ1-1, with D unclear. Germline CDR1 MNHEY, CDR2 SVGAGI. Between the trimmed V and J ends, which lost 4 bases and 3 bases, there was a span of 6 bases. CDR3 length: 12 amino acids. CDR3 region: CASSSLYTEAFF. In DNA, the CDR3 is TGTGCCAGCAGTTCCTTATACACTGAAGCTTTCTTT.

The chain employs TRBV10-3 and TRBJ1-1; maybe TRBD1 (5 bases). V shed 9 bases and J shed 0 bases, with 14 bases lying between them. Germline assignment: CDR1 ENHRY and CDR2 SYGVKD. The CDR3 contains 14 residues. DNA of the CDR3: TGTGCCATTACCAACAGGAATATGAACACTGAAGCTTTCTTT. Its protein is CAITNRNMNTEAFF.

The chain carries TRBV28 and TRBJ1-5; possible D gene TRBD1, 6 bases. The V gene lost 8 bases and the J gene lost 0 bases, with 17 bases spanning the gap. In germline, CDR1 is MDHEN, CDR2 SYDVKM. This CDR3 comprises 16 residues. In DNA, the CDR3 is TGTGCCAGCGGTGGACAGTCACCTTATAGCAATCAGCCCCAGCATTTT. It codes for CASGGQSPYSNQPQHF.

This CDR3 reads CASSYTGIGPDTQYF. CDR3 DNA: TGTGCCAGCAGTTACACCGGGATCGGGCCAGATACGCAGTATTTT. This rearrangement joins TRBV6-2 or TRBV6-3 to TRBJ2-3, with TRBD2 as a possible D gene (5 bases). Trimming stripped 2 bases from V and 4 bases from J, with 13 bases between. Germline V lookup: CDR1 MNHEY, CDR2 SVGEGT. This CDR3 comprises 15 residues.

V and J are TRBV6-2 or TRBV6-3 and TRBJ2-2, with 9 bases matching TRBD2. The V segment lost 2 bases and the J segment 6 bases; nucleotides outside the gene matches: 10. The germline V gene has CDR1 MNHEY and CDR2 SVGEGT. CDR3 size: 17 residues. The CDR3 protein is CASSYPAGGIISGELFF. As DNA, the CDR3 is TGTGCCAGCAGTTACCCAGCGGGAGGAATAATATCCGGGGAGCTGTTTTTT.

In regard to this clone: The sample has other DNA sequences that encode this CDR3 too. This chain links TRBV7-9 with TRBJ1-5, with 11 bases lining up with TRBD1. This CDR3 is 16 amino acids long. CDR1 and CDR2 (germline): SEHNR, FQNEAQ (reference sequence). Germline trimming cut 5 bases from V and 1 base from J; bases unmatched to any gene: 4. As DNA, the CDR3 is TGTGCCAGCAGCCTAGGGACAGGGGGAAGCAATCAGCCCCAGCATTTT. It is translated as CASSLGTGGSNQPQHF.

For the CDR3, the DNA is TGTGCCAGCAGCCACTATGGCGGGGAGAACACTGAAGCTTTCTTT. This codes for CASSHYGGENTEAFF. The rearrangement uses TRBV7-2 and TRBJ1-1; D is unresolved. V lost 5 bases and J 1 base, leaving 14 bases between the germline ends. Germline-derived CDR1 and CDR2 are SGHTA and FQGNSA. The CDR3 extends over 15 amino acids.

The chain has TRBV6-5 and TRBJ1-5, with a weak D call TRBD1 (5 bases). Germline CDR1 MNHEY, CDR2 SVGAGI. This CDR3 is built from 15 residues. V was clipped by 1 base and J by 9 bases, with 16 bases between them. The CDR3 DNA reads as TGTGCCAGCAGTTACTACCGCCCTAACCAGGGGCCCCAGCATTTT. Residues: CASSYYRPNQGPQHF.

The chain carries TRBV7-9 and TRBJ1-1; possibly TRBD1 for D (6 bases). This CDR3 comprises 12 residues. The germline V and J ends were trimmed by 7 bases and 7 bases, with 13 bases remaining between them. From germline, CDR1 is SEHNR and CDR2 FQNEAQ (reference sequence). CDR3 nucleotides: TGTGCCAGCACCCGGACAGACGATGAAGCTTTCTTT. Translating gives CASTRTDDEAFF. Looking up the rest from reference TRBV7-9 and TRBJ1-1 gives the full variable domain: DTGVSQNPRHKITKRGQNVTFRCDPISEHNRLYWYRQTLGQGPEFLTYFQNEAQLEKSRLLSDRFSAERPKGSFSTLEIQRTEQGDSAMYLCASTRTDDEAFFGQGTRLTVV.

The V gene is TRBV4-2, the J gene TRBJ1-2, with D possibly being TRBD1 (6 bases). The V end was cut by 2 bases, the J end by 1 base, with 11 bases between. The CDR3 has 15 residues. Germline values: CDR1 LGHNA, CDR2 YNFKEQ. This CDR3 is CASSQSDRINYGYTF. The CDR3, as DNA: TGTGCCAGCAGCCAATCGGACAGAATTAACTATGGCTACACCTTC.

CDR3 sequence (DNA): TGTGCCAGCAGTTACTCTGACTCTAGCGGGTACGAGCAGTACTTC. It specifies CASSYSDSSGYEQYF. The J gene is TRBJ2-7, the V gene TRBV6-5; 8 bases fit TRBD2. The CDR3 has 15 amino acids. With V trimmed by 0 bases and J by 4 bases, 5 bases remained unmatched. Germline CDR1 reads MNHEY; CDR2 reads SVGAGI.

This chain links TRBV9 with TRBJ2-3; 8 bases map to TRBD2. This CDR3 region has 14 residues. Per germline, CDR1 SGDLS and CDR2 YYNGEE. V shed 4 bases and J 5 bases; nucleotides not matched to a gene: 6. In DNA form, the CDR3 reads TGTGCCAGCAGCCTCGCGGGAGGAGTAGATACGCAGTATTTT. Translation gives CASSLAGGVDTQYF.

The rearrangement joins TRBV19 to TRBJ2-5; 9 bases agree with TRBD2. The CDR3 spans 13 residues. Germline-derived CDR1 and CDR2 are LNHDA and SQIVND (reference sequence). V lost 10 bases and J lost 9; bases outside the gene matches: 12. CDR3 protein: CATTAGGSGAQYF. The CDR3 DNA reads TGTGCCACAACAGCGGGAGGTTCCGGTGCCCAGTACTTC. The full variable domain, completed using reference TRBV19 and TRBJ2-5, is DGGITQSPKYLFRKEGQNVTLSCEQNLNHDAMYWYRQDPGQGLRLIYYSQIVNDFQKGDIAEGYSVSREKKESFPLTVTSAQKNPTAFYLCATTAGGSGAQYFGPGTRLLVL.

The chain has TRBV6-1 and TRBJ1-1; no reliable D call. CDR3 size: 12 residues. V lost 2 bases to trimming and J lost 5 bases, with 6 bases between them. Germline CDR1 is MNHNS and CDR2 is SASEGT. The CDR3 here is CASSEPQTEAFF. As DNA, the CDR3 is TGTGCCAGCAGTGAACCGCAGACTGAAGCTTTCTTT.

This chain links TRBV5-1 with TRBJ1-1, with TRBD1 matching over 11 bases. Germline loops: CDR1 SGHRS, CDR2 YFSETQ. The CDR3 has 15 residues. J gave up 3 bases and V 4 bases, and 5 bases lay outside the gene matches. The CDR3 is CASSHTGQGDTEAFF. The CDR3 DNA reads as TGCGCCAGCAGCCATACGGGACAGGGGGACACTGAAGCTTTCTTT.

This clone was counted a few times. This chain joins TRBV6-6 and TRBJ2-6; D remains ambiguous. In germline, CDR1 is MNHNY, CDR2 SVGAGI (reference sequence). The V and J ends lost 7 bases and 1 base respectively, with 5 bases between them. The CDR3 contains 13 residues. The CDR3 region has the DNA TGTGCCAGCACTCTATCTGGGGCCAACGTCCTGACTTTC. It codes for CASTLSGANVLTF.

V gene TRBV18 combines with J gene TRBJ2-7; 9 bases fit TRBD1. V dropped 3 bases and J dropped 4; count of bases not matched to a gene: 7. Per the germline V gene, CDR1 is KGHSH and CDR2 is LQKENI. CDR3 size: 15 residues. In nucleotides, the CDR3 is TGTGCCAGCTCACCCGGGGACAGGGAAAAGTACGAGCAGTACTTC. This codes for CASSPGDREKYEQYF.

The V and J genes are TRBV19 and TRBJ1-6; the D gene is possibly TRBD1 (5 bases). CDR1 LNHDA and CDR2 SQIVND come from the germline V gene (reference sequence). This CDR3 has 15 residues. The ends were cut back, 7 bases at V and 7 bases at J, with 17 bases in the middle. The CDR3 protein is CASTTSVRGNSPLHF. The CDR3 DNA follows: TGTGCCAGTACCACCTCAGTGCGGGGGAATTCACCCCTCCACTTT.

This clone was observed once. The genes are TRBV6-1 and TRBJ1-1; the D is unclear. The CDR3 sequence is 13 residues long. The V end was cut by 3 bases, the J end by 0 bases, with 5 bases between. From germline, CDR1 is MNHNS and CDR2 SASEGT. CDR3 DNA: TGTGCCAGCAGTGATGGAGTGAACACTGAAGCTTTCTTT. Protein product: CASSDGVNTEAFF.

The CDR3 sequence: CASSYGAGRITDTQYF. CDR3 bases: TGTGCCAGCAGTTACGGAGCGGGCCGTATCACAGATACGCAGTATTTT. This chain links TRBV6-5 with TRBJ2-3; D possibly corresponds to TRBD2 (6 bases). The CDR3 extends over 16 amino acids. Germline lookup yields CDR1 MNHEY and CDR2 SVGAGI. Trimming stripped 2 bases from V and 2 bases from J, with 14 bases between.

The sample holds one count of this clone. The CDR3 bases are TGTGCCAGCAGCTCACTCCGGGACAGGTACTACGAGCAGTACTTC. Protein product: CASSSLRDRYYEQYF. The chain carries TRBV3-1 (or the pseudogene TRBV3-2) and TRBJ2-7; TRBD1 agrees at 8 bases. V gave up 5 bases and J gave up 3 bases; unmatched junction bases: 9. The CDR3 runs 15 residues. The germline CDR1 and CDR2 sequences are LGHDT and YNNKEL (reference sequence).

V usage is TRBV13 and J usage is TRBJ2-7, with 10 bases that match TRBD2. V lost 3 bases and J lost 4; bases outside the gene matches: 6. Germline CDR1 reads PRHDT; CDR2 reads FYEKMQ (reference sequence). This CDR3 contains 15 residues. The CDR3 loop is CASSFSGLAEYEQYF. The CDR3 nucleotides are TGTGCCAGCAGCTTCTCCGGACTAGCGGAGTACGAGCAGTACTTC.

The chain links TRBV19 to TRBJ1-4; D gene ambiguous. The V and J ends lost 7 bases and 5 bases respectively, with 11 bases between them. The CDR3 is 13 amino acids. CDR1 LNHDA and CDR2 SQIVND come from the germline V gene (reference sequence). CDR3 residues: CASNGAGNEKLFF. DNA for the CDR3: TGTGCCAGTAACGGAGCGGGGAATGAAAAACTGTTTTTT.

The chain joins TRBV14 to TRBJ2-7; the D is unclear. Germline V gene lookup returns CDR1 SGHDN and CDR2 FVKESK. V lost 0 bases to trimming and J lost 6 bases, with 6 bases between them. The CDR3 has 12 residues. This CDR3 is CASSQERFEQYF. As DNA, the CDR3 is TGTGCCAGCAGCCAAGAACGGTTCGAGCAGTACTTC.

This chain joins TRBV15 and TRBJ1-3; possibly TRBD1 for D (5 bases). Trimming took off 1 base at V and 0 bases at J, with 22 bases between the two ends. The CDR3 is made up of 20 amino acids. Per germline, CDR1 LNHNV and CDR2 YYDKDF (reference sequence). CDR3 sequence reads: CATSRAGGRVGDRSGNTIYF. DNA for the CDR3: TGTGCCACCAGCAGAGCCGGGGGAAGAGTGGGAGACCGCTCTGGAAACACCATATATTTT. Based on the CDR3 plus reference TRBV15 and TRBJ1-3, the full variable domain is DAMVIQNPRYQVTQFGKPVTLSCSQTLNHNVMYWYQQKSSQAPKLLFHYYDKDFNNEADTPDNFQSRRPNTSFCFLDIRSPGLGDTAMYLCATSRAGGRVGDRSGNTIYFGEGSWLTVV.